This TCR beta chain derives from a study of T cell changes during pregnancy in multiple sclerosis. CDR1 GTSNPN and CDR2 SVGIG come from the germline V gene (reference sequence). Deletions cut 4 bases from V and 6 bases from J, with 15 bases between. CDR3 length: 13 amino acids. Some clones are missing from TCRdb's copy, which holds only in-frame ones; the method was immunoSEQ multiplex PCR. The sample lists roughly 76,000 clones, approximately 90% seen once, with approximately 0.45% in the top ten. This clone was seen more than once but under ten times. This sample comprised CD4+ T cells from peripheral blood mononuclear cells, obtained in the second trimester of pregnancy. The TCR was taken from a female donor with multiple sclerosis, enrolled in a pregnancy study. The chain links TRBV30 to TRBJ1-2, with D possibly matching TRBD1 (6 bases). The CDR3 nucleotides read TGTGCCTGGACTGCGGGAGGGGGGCATGGCTACACCTTC. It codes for CAWTAGGGHGYTF. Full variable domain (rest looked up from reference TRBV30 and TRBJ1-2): SQTIHQWPATLVQPVGSPLSLECTVEGTSNPNLYWYRQAAGRGLQLLFYSVGIGQISSEVPQNLSASRPQDRQFILSSKKLLLSDSGFYLCAWTAGGGHGYTFGSGTRLTVV.